The present T cell receptor (beta chain) was sequenced within a study of blood T cell repertoires in COVID-19. Study information: Collection of acute and convalescent COVID-19 samples took place in the United States, Italy and Spain.

V lost 1 base and J 8 bases, leaving 17 bases between the germline ends. The CDR3 sequence is 15 residues long. Germline V gene sequence: CDR1 LNHDA, CDR2 SQIVND (reference sequence). As processed by the authors: For nucleated cells, counts were estimated from reference gene primer amplification. Repertoires were generated with immunoSEQ multiplex PCR, while TCRdb's copy carries only in-frame clones and drops some. That table gives V, J and clone size, and the DNA gave D and trimming. This table holds roughly 84,000 clones, around four fifths found once. Sequencing was performed on peripheral blood. The TCR comes from an elderly man with active or convalescent COVID-19. V usage is TRBV19 and J usage is TRBJ1-2; no reliable D call. Here the CDR3 DNA reads TGTGCCAGTAGTATAGGTACGGGTGCGCATCGCGGCTACACCTTC. It codes for CASSIGTGAHRGYTF.